The present entry profiles one TCR beta chain with its context. After removal of 4 bases from V and 2 bases from J, the junction contained 4 bases not matched to a gene. This CDR3 contains 15 residues. Germline loops: CDR1 SNHLY, CDR2 FYNNEI. Profiled with immunoSEQ multiplex PCR; TCRdb holds only in-frame clones, not every one. The repertoire holds over 150,000 clones, with 75% to 80% as singletons. The data are from a study of blood T cell repertoires in COVID-19. The source of this sequence is a woman in her seventies with acute or convalescent COVID-19. The chain combines TRBV2 with TRBJ2-1, with 8 bases matching TRBD2. Sequenced material: peripheral blood. For the CDR3, the DNA is TGTGCCAGCAGTGGCAGCGGGAGCCCCTACAATGAGCAGTTCTTC. Translated, it gives CASSGSGSPYNEQFF.